Listed here are 30 T cell receptor beta chains from one sample, sequenced in a study of control samples from healthy donors and cancer patients. TCRdb's table, derived via immunoSEQ multiplex PCR, lists solely in-frame clones and lacks some. The table includes approximately 27,000 clones, roughly 85% detected once. Sequencing input: PBMCs. These receptors were collected from a woman in her sixties or seventies with head and neck cancer.

The genes are TRBV19 and TRBJ1-1; D not resolved. Germline V gives CDR1 LNHDA, CDR2 SQIVND (reference sequence). V shed 4 bases and J shed 3 bases, with 12 bases lying between them. There are 14 residues in the CDR3. The CDR3 sequence: CASSRSNTYTEAFF. CDR3 bases: TGTGCCAGTAGTAGAAGCAACACATACACTGAAGCTTTCTTT.

This clone came up once. CDR3 amino acids: CASSGAGRGDYNEQFF. CDR3 nucleotide sequence: TGTGCCAGCAGCGGGGCTGGGCGGGGGGATTACAATGAGCAGTTCTTC. The V and J genes are TRBV9 and TRBJ2-1; 8 nucleotides agree with TRBD2. The J segment lost 4 bases and the V segment lost 3 bases, leaving 9 bases of the junction unmatched. The germline V gene has CDR1 SGDLS and CDR2 YYNGEE. This CDR3 spans 16 amino acids.

The V and J genes are TRBV27 and TRBJ2-7; 12 bases are a match to TRBD2. The CDR3 totals 15 residues. Germline-derived CDR1 and CDR2 are MNHEY and SMNVEV (reference sequence). J gave up 0 bases and V 3 bases, and 0 bases lay outside the gene matches. This CDR3 is CASSLGLAGSYEQYF. DNA for the CDR3: TGTGCCAGCAGTTTGGGACTAGCGGGCTCCTACGAGCAGTACTTC.

J is TRBJ2-2 and V is TRBV5-1; D remains unclear. The CDR3 has 13 residues. CDR1 and CDR2 from the germline V gene are SGHRS and YFSETQ. Trimming removed 3 bases from V and 3 bases from J, with 6 bases in between. CDR3 region: CASSSQYTGELFF. Written as DNA, the CDR3 is TGCGCCAGCAGCTCTCAGTACACCGGGGAGCTGTTTTTT.

The CDR3 sequence: CASRAGDWSYAFF. The DNA of the CDR3 is TGTGCCAGCAGGGCGGGGGATTGGTCTTACGCTTTCTTT. J is TRBJ1-1 and V is TRBV2; possibly TRBD1 for D (5 bases). CDR1 and CDR2 from the germline V gene are SNHLY and FYNNEI. V was shortened by 6 bases and J by 11 bases, with 19 bases between the two germline ends. This CDR3 has 13 amino acids. Full variable domain (outside the CDR3, taken from reference TRBV2 and TRBJ1-1): EPEVTQTPSHQVTQMGQEVILRCVPISNHLYFYWYRQILGQKVEFLVSFYNNEISEKSEIFDDQFSVERPDGSNFTLKIRSTKLEDSAMYFCASRAGDWSYAFFGQGTRLTVV.

The chain joins TRBV5-1 to TRBJ1-1, with 7 bases lining up with TRBD1. The CDR3 length is 13 residues. Germline CDR1 and CDR2: SGHRS and YFSETQ. With 9 bases clipped from V and 7 bases from J, the junction kept 12 bases outside the gene matches. The CDR3 nucleotides read TGCGCCACCCGAGGGGGCGGGGATGGTGAAGCTTTCTTT. This encodes CATRGGGDGEAFF.

This clone is a singleton in its sample. This chain links TRBV6-5 with TRBJ2-5, with 9 positions matching TRBD2. Per the germline V gene, CDR1 is MNHEY and CDR2 is SVGAGI. The CDR3 contains 14 residues. Trimming at V came to 5 bases and at J to 6 bases, leaving 7 bases not matched to a gene. CDR3 sequence (DNA): TGTGCCAGCAGTCTCGATAGCGGGAGAAAGACCCAGTACTTC. It translates to CASSLDSGRKTQYF.

The chain employs TRBV15 and TRBJ1-5, with D possibly being TRBD1 (5 bases). Trimming pared 0 bases from V and 3 bases from J, leaving 9 bases between. This CDR3 region has 15 residues. CDR1 and CDR2 from the germline V gene are LNHNV and YYDKDF (reference sequence). CDR3 amino acids: CATSRDKGVNQPQHF. The CDR3 region has the DNA TGTGCCACCAGCAGAGATAAAGGGGTCAATCAGCCCCAGCATTTT. The full variable domain, in which reference TRBV15 and TRBJ1-5 provide the parts outside the CDR3, is DAMVIQNPRYQVTQFGKPVTLSCSQTLNHNVMYWYQQKSSQAPKLLFHYYDKDFNNEADTPDNFQSRRPNTSFCFLDIRSPGLGDTAMYLCATSRDKGVNQPQHFGDGTRLSIL.

The chain links TRBV5-1 to TRBJ2-5, with TRBD2 matching over 13 bases. Per the germline V gene, CDR1 is SGHRS and CDR2 is YFSETQ. The J segment lost 9 bases and the V segment lost 4 bases, leaving 15 bases of the junction unmatched. The CDR3 consists of 17 residues. The CDR3 is CASSRQSLAGGEAAQYF. In DNA form, the CDR3 reads TGCGCCAGCAGCCGTCAATCACTAGCGGGAGGGGAGGCGGCCCAGTACTTC.

The chain recombines TRBV5-1 with TRBJ2-2; D is unresolved. The germline CDR1 and CDR2 sequences are SGHRS and YFSETQ. The CDR3 runs 13 residues. The V end was cut by 6 bases, the J end by 2 bases, with 8 bases between. The CDR3 region is CASKDPNTGELFF. The CDR3 coding sequence is TGCGCCAGCAAGGACCCTAACACCGGGGAGCTGTTTTTT. Drawing the rest from reference TRBV5-1 and TRBJ2-2, the complete variable domain is KAGVTQTPRYLIKTRGQQVTLSCSPISGHRSVSWYQQTPGQGLQFLFEYFSETQRNKGNFPGRFSGRQFSNSRSEMNVSTLELGDSALYLCASKDPNTGELFFGEGSRLTVL.

The genes are TRBV10-3 and TRBJ1-1, with D tentatively TRBD1 (6 bases). Per the germline V gene, CDR1 is ENHRY and CDR2 is SYGVKD. This CDR3 has 14 residues. Trimming shortened V by 4 bases and J by 1 base, and 10 bases separated the two germline ends. Written as DNA, the CDR3 is TGTGCCATCAGTGCGGAGGGGGGGAACACTGAAGCTTTCTTT. Translating it yields CAISAEGGNTEAFF.

The chain employs TRBV6-1 and TRBJ2-2; 10 nucleotides align to TRBD2. The CDR3 runs to 17 residues. Looked up from germline, CDR1 is MNHNS and CDR2 is SASEGT. J gave up 1 base and V 4 bases, and 6 bases lay outside the gene matches. The CDR3 region is CASSGIRTSGNTGELFF. The CDR3 nucleotides are TGTGCCAGCAGTGGGATTCGGACTAGCGGGAACACCGGGGAGCTGTTTTTT.

The V call is TRBV5-1, the J call TRBJ2-1; TRBD2 matches at 8 bases. Germline loops: CDR1 SGHRS, CDR2 YFSETQ. The CDR3 length is 18 residues. V lost 3 bases, J lost 0 bases, and 11 bases stayed unmatched. CDR3 in amino acids: CASSSGLASTLSYNEQFF. CDR3 bases: TGCGCCAGCAGCTCAGGACTAGCTAGCACCCTCTCCTACAATGAGCAGTTCTTC.

The chain joins TRBV5-5 to TRBJ1-3; a weak D match, TRBD1 (5 bases). The CDR3 length is 15 residues. CDR1 is SGHKS, CDR2 YYEKEE, per germline (reference sequence). With 2 bases removed from V and 2 bases from J, the gap between germline ends came to 11 bases. The CDR3, as DNA: TGTGCCAGCAGCTTTATTTGGGGCGCTGGAAACACCATATATTTT. Protein: CASSFIWGAGNTIYF.

The rearrangement links TRBV9 to TRBJ2-1; 8 nucleotides match TRBD2. CDR3 length: 15 residues. Germline CDR1 reads SGDLS; CDR2 reads YYNGEE. Trimming took 3 bases from V and 6 from J; bases not matched to a gene: 8. CDR3 sequence (DNA): TGTGCCAGCAGCGCCACGGGGGGGCTACTCAATGAGCAGTTCTTC. Translation: CASSATGGLLNEQFF. Together with reference TRBV9 and TRBJ2-1, the CDR3 gives the full variable domain: DSGVTQTPKHLITATGQRVTLRCSPRSGDLSVYWYQQSLDQGLQFLIQYYNGEERAKGNILERFSAQQFPDLHSELNLSSLELGDSALYFCASSATGGLLNEQFFGPGTRLTVL.

V gene TRBV11-2 combines with J gene TRBJ2-5, with a tentative D call TRBD2 (5 bases). CDR1 SGHAT and CDR2 FQNNGV come from the germline V gene. V lost 5 bases and J lost 0, with 10 bases in between. The CDR3 is made up of 14 amino acids. CDR3 protein: CASSRSGYQETQYF. The DNA of the CDR3 is TGTGCCAGCAGCAGAAGCGGATACCAAGAGACCCAGTACTTC.

This clone was counted a few times. The CDR3 nucleotides are TGTGCCAGCTCACAGGAGAGCGGGAACACTGAAGCTTTCTTT. Protein product: CASSQESGNTEAFF. The chain has TRBV18 and TRBJ1-1, with unresolved D. V lost 4 bases, J lost 1 base, and 10 bases lay in between. Per the germline V gene, CDR1 is KGHSH and CDR2 is LQKENI. This CDR3 region has 14 residues.

The count of this clone is one. CDR3 in amino acids: CASSLPGRTEAFF. In DNA, the CDR3 is TGTGCCAGCAGCCTCCCAGGGAGGACTGAAGCTTTCTTT. This rearrangement joins TRBV14 to TRBJ1-1; TRBD1 is a possible D gene (5 bases). Germline V gene data show CDR1 as SGHDN and CDR2 as FVKESK. The CDR3 extends over 13 amino acids. The V gene lost 4 bases and the J gene lost 5 bases, with 11 bases spanning the gap.

This chain connects TRBV5-6 to TRBJ2-7; D not certain. V was trimmed by 0 bases and J by 6 bases, leaving 10 bases between them. From germline, CDR1 is SGHDT and CDR2 YYEEEE. The CDR3 is 13 amino acids. This CDR3 reads CASSLVSESEQYF. The CDR3 region has the DNA TGTGCCAGCAGCTTGGTATCTGAATCCGAGCAGTACTTC.

This sequence joins TRBV24-1 and TRBJ2-2; TRBD1 might be the D (6 bases). The CDR3 has 14 residues. Germline V CDR1 and CDR2: KGHDR, SFDVKD. Trimming pared 4 bases from V and 3 bases from J, leaving 8 bases between. CDR3 sequence (DNA): TGTGCCACCAGTGACCGGACAGACACCGGGGAGCTGTTTTTT. This sequence encodes CATSDRTDTGELFF.

The rearrangement joins TRBV4-2 to TRBJ2-1; 9 nucleotides align to TRBD2. The CDR3 consists of 17 residues. From germline, CDR1 is LGHNA and CDR2 YNFKEQ. V shed 6 bases, J shed 8 bases, and the junction held 17 bases outside the gene matches. The CDR3: CASRREASGIGGDEQFF. Written as DNA, the CDR3 is TGTGCCAGCAGACGTGAGGCTAGCGGGATTGGGGGCGATGAGCAGTTCTTC.

V is TRBV29-1 and J is TRBJ1-1; maybe TRBD1 (6 bases). The CDR3 totals 14 residues. Germline V CDR1 and CDR2: SQVTM, ANQGSEA. V was shortened by 4 bases and J by 1 base, with 13 bases between the two germline ends. CDR3 region: CSVAQGVGNTEAFF. The DNA for the CDR3 is TGCAGCGTTGCACAGGGAGTCGGGAACACTGAAGCTTTCTTT.

The V and J genes are TRBV3-1 (or the pseudogene TRBV3-2) and TRBJ1-1, with D uncertain. This CDR3 has 14 amino acids. V was clipped by 0 bases and J by 5 bases, with 10 bases between them. Germline V gives CDR1 LGHDT, CDR2 YNNKEL (reference sequence). CDR3 sequence (DNA): TGTGCCAGCAGCCAAGAACAACTCGGTACTGAAGCTTTCTTT. Protein: CASSQEQLGTEAFF.

This clone was seen a few times. The rearrangement joins TRBV7-3 to TRBJ1-1, with 9 bases matching TRBD1. Looked up from germline, CDR1 is SGHTA and CDR2 is FQGTGA. The CDR3 totals 14 residues. Trimming took 5 bases from V and 2 from J; bases not matched to a gene: 3. The CDR3 region is CASSPDRGNTEAFF. In DNA, the CDR3 is TGTGCCAGCAGCCCGGACAGGGGTAACACTGAAGCTTTCTTT.

The V and J genes are TRBV19 and TRBJ1-1; TRBD1 matches 7 bases. V shed 1 base and J 3 bases; nucleotides not matched to a gene: 11. There are 17 residues in the CDR3. Germline loops: CDR1 LNHDA, CDR2 SQIVND (reference sequence). The CDR3 protein is CASSIVRGATVYTEAFF. Written as DNA, the CDR3 is TGTGCCAGTAGTATAGTCAGGGGGGCGACGGTCTACACTGAAGCTTTCTTT.

The V call is TRBV4-3, the J call TRBJ1-1; 9 bases align to TRBD1. V was clipped by 1 base and J by 4 bases; unmatched bases: 7. CDR1 is LGHNA and CDR2 is YSLEER in the germline V gene. The CDR3 is made up of 16 amino acids. This CDR3 reads CASSQGTGDVGTEAFF. In nucleotides, the CDR3 is TGCGCCAGCAGCCAAGGGACAGGGGATGTCGGCACTGAAGCTTTCTTT.

The table lists this clone with a few counts. The chain is built from TRBV3-1 (or the pseudogene TRBV3-2) and TRBJ1-5; a weak D match, TRBD1 (5 bases). The CDR3 sequence is 13 residues long. Between the trimmed V and J ends, which lost 1 base and 6 bases, there was a span of 7 bases. In germline, CDR1 is LGHDT, CDR2 YNNKEL (reference sequence). The CDR3, as DNA: TGTGCCAGCAGCCAAGTTGGGGGTCAGCCCCAGCATTTT. Translation gives CASSQVGGQPQHF.

The J gene is TRBJ2-7, the V gene TRBV2; the match to TRBD2 covers 7 bases. The CDR3 extends over 14 amino acids. With V trimmed by 6 bases and J by 4 bases, 9 bases remained unmatched. Germline values: CDR1 SNHLY, CDR2 FYNNEI. CDR3 DNA sequence: TGTGCCAGCAGGCCGGGGGGTCAGAGATACGAGCAGTACTTC. Translated: CASRPGGQRYEQYF.

The V call is TRBV30, the J call TRBJ2-2; D is perhaps TRBD2 (6 bases). From germline, CDR1 is GTSNPN and CDR2 SVGIG (reference sequence). The CDR3 has 15 residues. Trimming stripped 8 bases from V and 2 bases from J, with 18 bases between. In DNA, the CDR3 is TGTGCCCAGGGTCCCGGGACTCTCAACACCGGGGAGCTGTTTTTT. This codes for CAQGPGTLNTGELFF.

The rearrangement uses TRBV12-3 or TRBV12-4 and TRBJ2-2, with D hard to call. The CDR3 has 13 amino acids. Trimming stripped 1 base from V and 5 bases from J, with 5 bases between. CDR3 coding DNA: TGTGCCAGCAGTTTAGGCGTTACCGGGGAGCTGTTTTTT. It specifies CASSLGVTGELFF.